Listed below are T cell receptor beta chains from one sample, sequenced in a study of blood T cell repertoires in COVID-19. Using immunoSEQ multiplex PCR, the repertoire was profiled, and TCRdb retains in-frame clones only, with some absent. Here the sample spans about 210,000 clones, roughly nine tenths being singletons. The specimen was peripheral blood. The receptors here all came from a woman in her seventies with acute or convalescent COVID-19. Both conserved end residues are part of each CDR3. The order of the fields is J gene, V gene, CDR3 protein.

>TRBJ2-3|TRBV4-1
CASSRQLAGGSTDTQYF
>TRBJ2-1|TRBV1
CTSSPSEGREAYNEQFF
>TRBJ2-1|TRBV7-9
CASSPRGTRGEQFF
>TRBJ2-5|TRBV4-1
CASSQVSRRASGGGTQYF
>TRBJ1-1|TRBV3-1/TRBV3-2
CASSQGYSPEAFF
>TRBJ2-7|TRBV7-8
CASSFLAGGLSSYEQYF
>TRBJ1-2|TRBV6-1
CASSEAGQGDGYTF
>TRBJ2-7|TRBV6-5
CASTRGGWSYEQYF
>TRBJ1-2|TRBV27
CASSFQLGGTYGYTF
>TRBJ1-5|TRBV6-1
CASSEGGLSNQPQHF
>TRBJ2-1|TRBV7-9
CASSVEKTPYNEQFF
>TRBJ2-2|TRBV11-3
CASSSGLAGDNTGELFF
>TRBJ1-1|TRBV6-5
CASSYGAENTEAFF
>TRBJ1-2|TRBV27
CASSSTEHYGYTF
>TRBJ2-1|TRBV11-3
CASSFNYNEQFF
>TRBJ2-2|TRBV21-1
CASSKGGGNTGELFF
>TRBJ2-7|TRBV7-8
CASSPVSEQYF
>TRBJ2-5|TRBV29-1
CSVEGRDRATTQYF
>TRBJ1-2|TRBV28
CASSRGTGRYLANYGYTF
>TRBJ1-5|TRBV6-4
CASSQGGGNQPQHF
>TRBJ1-1|TRBV18
CASSPEQGNTEAFF
>TRBJ2-7|TRBV5-6
CASSFRDIPYEQYF
>TRBJ2-2|TRBV2
CASSATGLNTGELFF
>TRBJ1-2|TRBV2
CASIPGHIIAHGYTF